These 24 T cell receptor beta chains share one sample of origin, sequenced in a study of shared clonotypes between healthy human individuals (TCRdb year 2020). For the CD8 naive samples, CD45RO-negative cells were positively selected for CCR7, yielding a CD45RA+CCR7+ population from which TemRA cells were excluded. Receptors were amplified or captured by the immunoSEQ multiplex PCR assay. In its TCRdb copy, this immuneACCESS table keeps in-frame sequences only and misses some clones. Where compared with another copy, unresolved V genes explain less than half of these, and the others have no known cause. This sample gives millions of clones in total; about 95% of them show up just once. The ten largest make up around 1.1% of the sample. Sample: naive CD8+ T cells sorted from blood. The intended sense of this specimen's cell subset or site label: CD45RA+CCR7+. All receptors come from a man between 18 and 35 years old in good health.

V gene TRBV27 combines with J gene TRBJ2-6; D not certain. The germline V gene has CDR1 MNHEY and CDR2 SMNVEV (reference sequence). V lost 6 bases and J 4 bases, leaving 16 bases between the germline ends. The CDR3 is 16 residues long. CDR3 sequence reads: CASSDTAHAGANVLTF. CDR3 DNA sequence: TGTGCCAGCAGCGACACTGCACATGCGGGGGCCAACGTCCTGACTTTC.

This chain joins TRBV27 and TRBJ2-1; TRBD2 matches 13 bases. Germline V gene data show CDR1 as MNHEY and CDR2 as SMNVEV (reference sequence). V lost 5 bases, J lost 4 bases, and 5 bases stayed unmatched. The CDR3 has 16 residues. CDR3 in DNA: TGTGCCAGCAGTCCCGGGACTAGCGGGGATTACAATGAGCAGTTCTTC. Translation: CASSPGTSGDYNEQFF.

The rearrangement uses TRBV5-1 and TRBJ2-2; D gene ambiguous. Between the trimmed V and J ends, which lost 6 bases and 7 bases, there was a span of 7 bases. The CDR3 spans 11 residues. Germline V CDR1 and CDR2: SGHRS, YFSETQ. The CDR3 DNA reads TGCGCCAGCATGGCCAGCGGGGAGCTGTTTTTT. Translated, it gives CASMASGELFF.

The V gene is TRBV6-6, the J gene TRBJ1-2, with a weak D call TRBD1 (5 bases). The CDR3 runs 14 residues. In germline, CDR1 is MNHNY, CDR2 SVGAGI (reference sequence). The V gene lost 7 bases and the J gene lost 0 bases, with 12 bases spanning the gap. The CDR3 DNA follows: TGTGCCAGCACTCTACAGGTGGCTAACTATGGCTACACCTTC. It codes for CASTLQVANYGYTF.

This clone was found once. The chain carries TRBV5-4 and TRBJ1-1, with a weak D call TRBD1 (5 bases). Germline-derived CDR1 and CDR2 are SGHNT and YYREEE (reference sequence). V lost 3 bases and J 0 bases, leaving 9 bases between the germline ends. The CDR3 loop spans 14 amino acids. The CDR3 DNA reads TGTGCCAGCAGCTGGGGCTCTGTGAACACTGAAGCTTTCTTT. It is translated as CASSWGSVNTEAFF.

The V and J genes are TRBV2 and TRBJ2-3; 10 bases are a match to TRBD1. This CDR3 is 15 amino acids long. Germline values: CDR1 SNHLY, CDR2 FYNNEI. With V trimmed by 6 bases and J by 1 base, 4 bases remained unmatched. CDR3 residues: CASRETGGGTDTQYF. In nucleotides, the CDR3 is TGTGCCAGCAGGGAGACAGGGGGCGGCACAGATACGCAGTATTTT.

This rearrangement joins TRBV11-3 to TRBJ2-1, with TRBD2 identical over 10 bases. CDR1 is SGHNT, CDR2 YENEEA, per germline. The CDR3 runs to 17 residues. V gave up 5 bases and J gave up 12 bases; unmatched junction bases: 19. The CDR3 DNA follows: TGTGCCAGCAGCCCCTCTAGCGGGAGTAGATCTCGACTCTCGCAGTTCTTC. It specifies CASSPSSGSRSRLSQFF.

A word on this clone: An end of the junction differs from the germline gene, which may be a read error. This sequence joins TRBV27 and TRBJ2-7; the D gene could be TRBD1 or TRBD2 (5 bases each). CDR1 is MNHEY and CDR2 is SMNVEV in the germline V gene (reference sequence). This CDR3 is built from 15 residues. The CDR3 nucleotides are TGTGCCAGCAGTATATCGGGACGGAGCAACTACGAGCAGTACTTC. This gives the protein CASSISGRSNYEQYF.

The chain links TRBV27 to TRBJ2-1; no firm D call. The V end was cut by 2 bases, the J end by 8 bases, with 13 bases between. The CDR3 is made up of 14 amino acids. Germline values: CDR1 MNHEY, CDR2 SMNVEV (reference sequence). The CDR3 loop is CASSLGWLAYEQFF. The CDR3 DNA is TGTGCCAGCAGTTTAGGGTGGCTCGCGTATGAGCAGTTCTTC.

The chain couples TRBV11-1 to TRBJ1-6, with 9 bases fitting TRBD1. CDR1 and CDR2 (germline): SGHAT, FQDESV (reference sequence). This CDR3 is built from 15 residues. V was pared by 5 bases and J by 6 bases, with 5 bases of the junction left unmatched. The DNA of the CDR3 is TGTGCCAGCAGCACCGGGACAGGGCTTAATTCACCCCTCCACTTT. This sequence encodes CASSTGTGLNSPLHF.

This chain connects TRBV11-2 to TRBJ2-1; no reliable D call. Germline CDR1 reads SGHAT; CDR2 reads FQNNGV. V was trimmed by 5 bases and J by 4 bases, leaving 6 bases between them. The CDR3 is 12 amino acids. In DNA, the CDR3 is TGTGCCAGCAGCCACCTTTACAATGAGCAGTTCTTC. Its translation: CASSHLYNEQFF.

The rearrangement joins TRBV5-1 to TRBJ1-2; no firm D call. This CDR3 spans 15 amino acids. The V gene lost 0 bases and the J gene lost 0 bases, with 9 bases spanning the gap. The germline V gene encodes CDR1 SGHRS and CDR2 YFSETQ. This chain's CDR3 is CASSLDIGTNYGYTF. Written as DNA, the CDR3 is TGCGCCAGCAGCTTGGATATAGGTACTAACTATGGCTACACCTTC. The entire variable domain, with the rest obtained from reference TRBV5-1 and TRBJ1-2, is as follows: KAGVTQTPRYLIKTRGQQVTLSCSPISGHRSVSWYQQTPGQGLQFLFEYFSETQRNKGNFPGRFSGRQFSNSRSEMNVSTLELGDSALYLCASSLDIGTNYGYTFGSGTRLTVV.

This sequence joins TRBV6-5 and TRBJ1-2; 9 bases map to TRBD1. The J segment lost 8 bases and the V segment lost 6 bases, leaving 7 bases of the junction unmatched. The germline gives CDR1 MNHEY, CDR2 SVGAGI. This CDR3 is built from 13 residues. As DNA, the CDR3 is TGTGCCAGCAGGCCACAGGGGGCGGGAGGCTACACCTTC. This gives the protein CASRPQGAGGYTF.

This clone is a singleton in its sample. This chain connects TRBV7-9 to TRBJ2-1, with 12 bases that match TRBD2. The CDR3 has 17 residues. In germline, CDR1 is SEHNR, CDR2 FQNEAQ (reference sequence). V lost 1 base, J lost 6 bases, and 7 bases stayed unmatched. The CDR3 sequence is CASSLDGLAGKSNEQFF. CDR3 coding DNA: TGTGCCAGCAGCTTAGACGGACTAGCGGGAAAGTCCAATGAGCAGTTCTTC.

The CDR3 here is CASSPRDRDSSPPYEQYF. DNA of the CDR3: TGTGCCAGCAGTCCCAGAGACAGGGATTCATCCCCACCTTACGAGCAGTACTTC. V and J are TRBV27 and TRBJ2-7; 7 bases agree with TRBD1. Germline lookup yields CDR1 MNHEY and CDR2 SMNVEV (reference sequence). After removal of 5 bases from V and 4 bases from J, the junction contained 20 bases not matched to a gene. CDR3 length: 18 amino acids.

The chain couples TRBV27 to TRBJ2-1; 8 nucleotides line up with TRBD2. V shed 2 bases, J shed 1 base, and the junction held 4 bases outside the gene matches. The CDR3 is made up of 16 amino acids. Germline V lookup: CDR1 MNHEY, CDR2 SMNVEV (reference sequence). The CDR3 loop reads CASSLTGGASYNEQFF. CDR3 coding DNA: TGTGCCAGCAGTTTAACCGGGGGGGCGTCCTACAATGAGCAGTTCTTC.

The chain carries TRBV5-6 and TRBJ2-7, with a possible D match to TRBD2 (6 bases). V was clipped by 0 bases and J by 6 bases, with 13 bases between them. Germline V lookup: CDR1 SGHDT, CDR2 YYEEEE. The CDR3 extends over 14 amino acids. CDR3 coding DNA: TGTGCCAGCAGCTTGGTGGGAGGCCCCCCCGAGCAGTACTTC. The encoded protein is CASSLVGGPPEQYF. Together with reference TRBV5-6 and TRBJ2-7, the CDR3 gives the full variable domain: DAGVTQSPTHLIKTRGQQVTLRCSPKSGHDTVSWYQQALGQGPQFIFQYYEEEERQRGNFPDRFSGHQFPNYSSELNVNALLLGDSALYLCASSLVGGPPEQYFGPGTRLTVT.

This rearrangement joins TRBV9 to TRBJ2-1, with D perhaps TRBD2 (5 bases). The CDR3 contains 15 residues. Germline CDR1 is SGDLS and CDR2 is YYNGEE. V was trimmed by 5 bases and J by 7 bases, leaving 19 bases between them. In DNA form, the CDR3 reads TGTGCCAGCAGTGCTGTAGGAGGCGGTCCGAATGAGCAGTTCTTC. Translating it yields CASSAVGGGPNEQFF.

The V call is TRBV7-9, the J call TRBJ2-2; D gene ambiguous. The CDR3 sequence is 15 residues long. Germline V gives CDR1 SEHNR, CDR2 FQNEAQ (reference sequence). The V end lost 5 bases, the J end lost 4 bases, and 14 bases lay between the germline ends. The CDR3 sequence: CASSLHSPPTGELFF. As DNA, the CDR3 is TGTGCCAGCAGCCTGCACAGTCCCCCCACCGGGGAGCTGTTTTTT.

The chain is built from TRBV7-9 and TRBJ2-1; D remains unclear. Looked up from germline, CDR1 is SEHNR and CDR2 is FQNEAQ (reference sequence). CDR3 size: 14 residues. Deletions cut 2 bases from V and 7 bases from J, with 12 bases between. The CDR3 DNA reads TGTGCCAGCAGCTTAATCGGTCTCGGGAATGAGCAGTTCTTC. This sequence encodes CASSLIGLGNEQFF. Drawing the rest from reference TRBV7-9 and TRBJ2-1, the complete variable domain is DTGVSQNPRHKITKRGQNVTFRCDPISEHNRLYWYRQTLGQGPEFLTYFQNEAQLEKSRLLSDRFSAERPKGSFSTLEIQRTEQGDSAMYLCASSLIGLGNEQFFGPGTRLTVL.

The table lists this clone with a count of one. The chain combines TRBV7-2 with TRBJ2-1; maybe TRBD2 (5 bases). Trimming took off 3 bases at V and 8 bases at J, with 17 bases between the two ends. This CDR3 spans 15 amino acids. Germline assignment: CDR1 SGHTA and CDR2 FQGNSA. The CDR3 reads CASSFIPLAADEQFF. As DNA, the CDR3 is TGTGCCAGCAGCTTTATCCCCCTAGCTGCGGATGAGCAGTTCTTC.

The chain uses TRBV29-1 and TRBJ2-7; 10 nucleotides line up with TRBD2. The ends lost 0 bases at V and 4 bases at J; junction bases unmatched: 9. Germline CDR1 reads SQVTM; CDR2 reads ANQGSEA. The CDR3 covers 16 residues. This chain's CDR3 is CSVEDVAGGGPYEQYF. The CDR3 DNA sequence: TGCAGCGTTGAAGATGTAGCGGGGGGCGGACCGTACGAGCAGTACTTC.

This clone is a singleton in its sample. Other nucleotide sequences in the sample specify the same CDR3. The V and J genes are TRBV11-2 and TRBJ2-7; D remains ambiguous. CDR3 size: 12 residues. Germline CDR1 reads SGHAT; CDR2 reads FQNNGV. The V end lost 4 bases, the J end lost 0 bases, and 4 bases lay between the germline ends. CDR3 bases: TGTGCCAGCAGCTGGGGCTCCTACGAGCAGTACTTC. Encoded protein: CASSWGSYEQYF.

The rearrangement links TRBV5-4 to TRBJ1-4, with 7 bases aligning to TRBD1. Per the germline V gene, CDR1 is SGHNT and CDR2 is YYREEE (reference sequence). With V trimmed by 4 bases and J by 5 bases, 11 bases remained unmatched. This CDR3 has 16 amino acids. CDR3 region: CASSPWTGQKNEKLFF. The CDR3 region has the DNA TGTGCCAGCAGCCCCTGGACAGGCCAGAAGAATGAAAAACTGTTTTTT.